The clone carrying this T cell receptor (beta chain) has a handful of counts. This entry comes from a study of blood T cell repertoires in COVID-19. Study at large: Acute and convalescent COVID-19 samples came from the United States, Italy and Spain. Nucleic acid was either cDNA or gDNA, and it came from T cells, B-cell-depleted T cells, or PBMCs.

Libraries were prepared by immunoSEQ multiplex PCR; TCRdb keeps only in-frame clonotypes and omits some of them. The sample shows 350,000 to 400,000 clones, 87% of them seen only once. Adults between about 18 and 89 years of age took part from 24 US areas. Cohort 3 recovery required two negative PCRs, clearance, or symptom resolution. The CDR3 is 17 residues long. CDR1 is ENHRY and CDR2 is SYGVKD in the germline V gene. The V segment lost 5 bases and the J segment 6 bases; nucleotides outside the gene matches: 17. The chain recombines TRBV10-3 with TRBJ1-2, with 8 bases that match TRBD1. This clonotype was obtained from a woman aged 25 to 39 who had recovered from COVID-19. Sequenced material: PBMCs or T cells enriched from blood (not recorded which). DNA for the CDR3: TGTGCCATCAGTCGCTCCCGACAGGGGTCCCCTATGGATGGCTACACCTTC. Translating gives CAISRSRQGSPMDGYTF.